These 26 T cell receptor beta chains originate from one sample sequenced in a study of OX40 agonist ivuxolimab in advanced cancers. Generated by immunoSEQ multiplex PCR, the TCRdb table keeps only in-frame clones and is missing some. The data hold some 72,000 clones, with 85% to 95% observed a single time. The material sequenced was CD4+ or CD8+ T cells sorted from blood, taken in a trial of the OX40 agonist ivuxolimab. The receptor set was obtained from an adult with an advanced solid tumor such as melanoma, head and neck, liver or kidney cancer.

The chain links TRBV29-1 to TRBJ1-1, with D possibly being TRBD1 (6 bases). The germline V gene has CDR1 SQVTM and CDR2 ANQGSEA. The CDR3 has 13 residues. Trimming stripped 6 bases from V and 0 bases from J, with 11 bases between. This CDR3 is CSVVGTLNTEAFF. The CDR3 DNA sequence: TGCAGCGTGGTGGGGACATTGAACACTGAAGCTTTCTTT.

The chain links TRBV6-1 to TRBJ1-4; a possible D gene is TRBD1 (6 bases). The CDR3 is 19 residues long. Per germline, CDR1 MNHNS and CDR2 SASEGT. Trimming cost V 2 bases and J 8 bases, with 27 bases left between them. The CDR3 nucleotides are TGTGCCAGCAGTGAAAACCGAGAAAGGGGTGTCAGGGGAAGGGAAAAACTGTTTTTT. The encoded protein is CASSENRERGVRGREKLFF.

The V gene is TRBV6-1, the J gene TRBJ2-3; 10 nucleotides align to TRBD1. Germline assignment: CDR1 MNHNS and CDR2 SASEGT. There are 14 residues in the CDR3. V dropped 10 bases and J dropped 3; count of bases not matched to a gene: 7. The chain's CDR3 is CATLTGGQTDTQYF. The CDR3 DNA reads TGTGCCACCCTGACAGGGGGCCAAACAGATACGCAGTATTTT.

The chain links TRBV28 to TRBJ1-5, with no clear D. The CDR3 runs to 14 residues. V lost 6 bases, J lost 5 bases, and 14 bases lay in between. Germline assignment: CDR1 MDHEN and CDR2 SYDVKM. The CDR3 is CASSLGRRDQPQHF. In nucleotides, the CDR3 is TGTGCCAGCAGCCTGGGTAGGAGGGATCAGCCCCAGCATTTT.

V and J are TRBV2 and TRBJ2-3, with TRBD2 identical over 7 bases. The CDR3 totals 13 residues. Germline assignment: CDR1 SNHLY and CDR2 FYNNEI. V shed 7 bases and J 0 bases; nucleotides not matched to a gene: 1. For the CDR3, the DNA is TGTGCCAGCAAGCGGGGAAGCACAGATACGCAGTATTTT. This codes for CASKRGSTDTQYF.

This sequence joins TRBV5-1 and TRBJ2-1; D not certain. CDR1 is SGHRS, CDR2 YFSETQ, per germline. The germline V and J ends were trimmed by 0 bases and 7 bases, with 11 bases remaining between them. This CDR3 contains 14 residues. CDR3 region: CASSLVAGHNEQFF. CDR3 nucleotides: TGCGCCAGCAGCTTGGTGGCAGGTCATAATGAGCAGTTCTTC.

This clone showed up just once. The rearrangement links TRBV5-1 to TRBJ2-1; 10 nucleotides agree with TRBD2. The germline CDR1 and CDR2 sequences are SGHRS and YFSETQ. J was trimmed by 9 bases and V by 3 bases; bases with no gene match: 9. The CDR3 totals 15 residues. CDR3 protein: CASSWLAGALGEQFF. The CDR3 bases are TGCGCCAGCAGCTGGCTAGCGGGGGCCCTGGGTGAGCAGTTCTTC.

J is TRBJ2-1 and V is TRBV10-2; D gene uncertain. The CDR3 is 14 residues long. Deletions cut 6 bases from V and 1 base from J, with 10 bases between. Germline V gives CDR1 WSHSY, CDR2 SAAADI. The CDR3 DNA reads as TGCGCCAGCAGCCCGACACTTTCCTACAATGAGCAGTTCTTC. It translates to CASSPTLSYNEQFF.

Comment on this clone: At the DNA level, this CDR3 is encoded by other sequences in the same sample as well. The chain is built from TRBV5-1 and TRBJ2-3, with TRBD2 matching over 12 bases. After removal of 5 bases from V and 0 bases from J, the junction contained 4 bases not matched to a gene. Per germline, CDR1 SGHRS and CDR2 YFSETQ. CDR3 size: 16 residues. The DNA for the CDR3 is TGCGCCAGCAGTTCCGGGACTAGCGGGAGCACAGATACGCAGTATTTT. Translation gives CASSSGTSGSTDTQYF.

The rearrangement uses TRBV5-5 and TRBJ2-5; D gene ambiguous. The CDR3 is made up of 11 amino acids. The germline V and J ends were trimmed by 0 bases and 3 bases, with 0 bases remaining between them. Looked up from germline, CDR1 is SGHKS and CDR2 is YYEKEE (reference sequence). The CDR3 region is CASSLEETQYF. The CDR3 bases are TGTGCCAGCAGCTTGGAAGAGACCCAGTACTTC.

Remarks on this clone: Because the CDR3 is missing its conserved closing phenylalanine or tryptophan, this is likely a read error. This rearrangement joins TRBV4-1 to TRBJ1-2, with TRBD1 as a possible D gene (6 bases). CDR3 size: 15 residues. Germline V gives CDR1 MGHRA, CDR2 YSYEKL. Deletions cut 4 bases from V and 5 bases from J, with 17 bases between. Here the CDR3 DNA reads TGCGCCAGCAGCCTGATAATGACAGGAACTTATGGCTACACCCTC. Its translation is CASSLIMTGTYGYTL.

The rearrangement links TRBV7-9 to TRBJ2-2; 7 bases map to TRBD1. J was trimmed by 1 base and V by 5 bases; bases with no gene match: 7. CDR3 length: 16 amino acids. Germline-derived CDR1 and CDR2 are SEHNR and FQNEAQ (reference sequence). CDR3 sequence reads: CASSPQGYLNTGELFF. CDR3 sequence (DNA): TGTGCCAGCAGCCCACAGGGGTACCTGAACACCGGGGAGCTGTTTTTT.

V gene TRBV2 combines with J gene TRBJ1-4, with 7 bases identical to TRBD1. The CDR3 is made up of 13 amino acids. Germline V gives CDR1 SNHLY, CDR2 FYNNEI. V gave up 6 bases and J gave up 4 bases; unmatched junction bases: 2. DNA of the CDR3: TGTGCCAGCAGGGGACAGCTTAATGAAAAACTGTTTTTT. Its translation: CASRGQLNEKLFF.

The chain joins TRBV5-1 to TRBJ2-2; maybe TRBD1 (5 bases). Germline V gives CDR1 SGHRS, CDR2 YFSETQ. The CDR3 consists of 13 residues. V was shortened by 6 bases and J by 5 bases, with 11 bases between the two germline ends. The CDR3 region has the DNA TGCGCCAGCACAGCAGGGAATACCGGGGAGCTGTTTTTT. Amino acids: CASTAGNTGELFF.

The chain is built from TRBV2 and TRBJ1-5, with 8 bases aligning to TRBD1. V lost 8 bases, J lost 6 bases, and 9 bases stayed unmatched. This CDR3 contains 14 residues. The germline CDR1 and CDR2 sequences are SNHLY and FYNNEI. In nucleotides, the CDR3 is TGTGCCAGCCAGGACAGGGTCGATTCTCAGCCCCAGCATTTT. It encodes CASQDRVDSQPQHF.

The chain couples TRBV10-2 to TRBJ2-7; D is possibly TRBD1 (6 bases). V lost 6 bases, J lost 4 bases, and 7 bases lay in between. Germline V lookup: CDR1 WSHSY, CDR2 SAAADI. The CDR3 has 11 residues. CDR3 DNA sequence: TGCGCCAGCAGCACAGGGTACGAGCAGTACTTC. It is translated as CASSTGYEQYF.

J is TRBJ1-5 and V is TRBV6-1; TRBD1 might be the D (5 bases). With 7 bases removed from V and 0 bases from J, the gap between germline ends came to 13 bases. CDR3 length: 15 amino acids. Germline CDR1 is MNHNS and CDR2 is SASEGT. The CDR3 here is CASKRDFSSNQPQHF. The DNA for the CDR3 is TGTGCCAGCAAACGGGACTTTTCTAGCAATCAGCCCCAGCATTTT.

This clone turned up a few times. This chain uses TRBV7-8 with TRBJ1-6; no firm D call. CDR3 length: 12 residues. From germline, CDR1 is SGHVS and CDR2 FQNEAQ. Trimming took 0 bases from V and 14 from J, leaving 8 bases between them. In DNA, the CDR3 is TGTGCCAGCAGCTTAGCGGGCCAGACCCTCCACTTT. This codes for CASSLAGQTLHF.

This clone occurred once. The J gene is TRBJ1-2, the V gene TRBV29-1, with D perhaps TRBD1 (6 bases). Trimming removed 5 bases from V and 4 bases from J, with 11 bases in between. Germline CDR1 and CDR2: SQVTM and ANQGSEA. CDR3 size: 12 residues. The CDR3 spells CSVIGQSYGYTF. As DNA, the CDR3 is TGCAGCGTTATCGGACAGTCCTATGGCTACACCTTC.

The chain has TRBV5-1 and TRBJ2-3; no firm D call. The CDR3 runs to 13 residues. The germline gives CDR1 SGHRS, CDR2 YFSETQ. The V end lost 4 bases, the J end lost 2 bases, and 8 bases lay between the germline ends. CDR3: CASSRYNTDTQYF. In DNA, the CDR3 is TGCGCCAGCAGCAGGTATAACACAGATACGCAGTATTTT. The entire variable domain, with the rest obtained from reference TRBV5-1 and TRBJ2-3, is as follows: KAGVTQTPRYLIKTRGQQVTLSCSPISGHRSVSWYQQTPGQGLQFLFEYFSETQRNKGNFPGRFSGRQFSNSRSEMNVSTLELGDSALYLCASSRYNTDTQYFGPGTRLTVL.

The CDR3 DNA sequence: TGTGCCAGCAGCTTGGTCGCTAGCAGCCAAGAGACCCAGTACTTC. Protein sequence: CASSLVASSQETQYF. The chain joins TRBV5-4 to TRBJ2-5; D is possibly TRBD2 (5 bases). Germline CDR1 and CDR2: SGHNT and YYREEE (reference sequence). The CDR3 loop spans 15 amino acids. Trimming pared 0 bases from V and 1 base from J, leaving 10 bases between.

The chain uses TRBV6-5 and TRBJ2-1, with 7 positions matching TRBD1. The germline V gene has CDR1 MNHEY and CDR2 SVGAGI. V lost 6 bases to trimming and J lost 7 bases; unmatched junction nucleotides: 9. The CDR3 has 14 amino acids. CDR3 nucleotides: TGTGCCAGCAGGCCGGGACAGCTTCCGAATGAGCAGTTCTTC. Its protein is CASRPGQLPNEQFF.

In its sample, this clone was seen once. The chain has TRBV6-6 and TRBJ1-1, with D perhaps matching TRBD1 (5 bases). Germline V lookup: CDR1 MNHNY, CDR2 SVGAGI (reference sequence). The CDR3 has 15 residues. V lost 6 bases, J lost 2 bases, and 16 bases lay in between. DNA for the CDR3: TGTGCCAGCAGATTAATAACAGGATCCAACACTGAAGCTTTCTTT. It encodes CASRLITGSNTEAFF.

The J gene is TRBJ1-5, the V gene TRBV6-1, with D unresolved. Germline CDR1 MNHNS, CDR2 SASEGT. This CDR3 spans 14 amino acids. V gave up 7 bases and J gave up 2 bases, with 12 bases separating them. CDR3 sequence (DNA): TGTGCCAGCACCAACCCTGGGGGCAATCAGCCCCAGCATTTT. Translation: CASTNPGGNQPQHF.

The CDR3 coding sequence is TGTGCCAGCGGCGCCCAGGGGGTCCTAGCTGGGGCCAACGTCCTGACTTTC. Amino acid sequence: CASGAQGVLAGANVLTF. V gene TRBV28 combines with J gene TRBJ2-6; 7 bases fit TRBD1. The V segment lost 8 bases and the J segment 2 bases; nucleotides outside the gene matches: 12. Germline assignment: CDR1 MDHEN and CDR2 SYDVKM. The CDR3 covers 17 residues.

V usage is TRBV6-5 and J usage is TRBJ2-7; D remains ambiguous. Germline CDR1 and CDR2: MNHEY and SVGAGI. The CDR3 is made up of 15 amino acids. Trimming removed 6 bases at V and 6 bases at J, with 21 bases between. CDR3 DNA: TGTGCCAGCAGCCGAAACAATCCTACATGGAGCGAGCAGTACTTC. Its translation is CASSRNNPTWSEQYF.